This T cell receptor (beta chain) is from a study of T-cell reconstitution after alpha-beta-depleted transplantation in children. Preparation of the TCRbeta library used unique molecular identifiers. MiXCR was run by TCRdb on the PCR reads, yielding one entry per CDR3 protein. This table holds 450,000 to 500,000 distinct CDR3 sequences, approximately 12% found once. This clonotype was counted ten times or more. With 5 bases clipped from V and 0 bases from J, the junction kept 7 bases outside the gene matches. The CDR3 is 17 amino acids. CDR1 and CDR2 from the germline V gene are SGHTA and FQGNSA. The chain uses TRBV7-2 and TRBJ2-3, with 11 bases matching TRBD2. This sample comprised PBMCs from the stem cell graft donor, obtained from the stem cell graft. The receptor was isolated from a human donor who donated a stem cell graft to a child with combined immunodeficiency. The CDR3 DNA is TGTGCCAGCAGCCCAAGGACTAGCGGGCCTAGCACAGATACGCAGTATTTT. The encoded protein is CASSPRTSGPSTDTQYF.